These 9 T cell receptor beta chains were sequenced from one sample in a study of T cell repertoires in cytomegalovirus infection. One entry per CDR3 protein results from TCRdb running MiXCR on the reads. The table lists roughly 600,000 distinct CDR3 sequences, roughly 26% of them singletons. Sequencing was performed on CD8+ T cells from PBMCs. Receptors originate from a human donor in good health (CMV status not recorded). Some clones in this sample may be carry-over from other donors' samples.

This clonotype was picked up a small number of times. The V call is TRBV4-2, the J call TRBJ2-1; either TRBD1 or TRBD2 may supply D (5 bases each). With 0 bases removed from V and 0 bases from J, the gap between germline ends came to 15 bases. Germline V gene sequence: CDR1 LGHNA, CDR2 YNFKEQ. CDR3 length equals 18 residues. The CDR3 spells CASSQDGGPMSSYNEQFF. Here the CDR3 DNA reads TGTGCCAGCAGCCAAGATGGGGGACCGATGAGCTCCTACAATGAGCAGTTCTTC.

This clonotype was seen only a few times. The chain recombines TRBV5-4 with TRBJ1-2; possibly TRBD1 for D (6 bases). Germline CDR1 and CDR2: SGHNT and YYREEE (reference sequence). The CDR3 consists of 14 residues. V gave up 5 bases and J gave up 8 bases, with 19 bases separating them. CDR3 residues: CASSLAGTPEGYTF. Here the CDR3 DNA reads TGTGCCAGCAGTCTAGCCGGGACACCAGAGGGCTACACCTTC.

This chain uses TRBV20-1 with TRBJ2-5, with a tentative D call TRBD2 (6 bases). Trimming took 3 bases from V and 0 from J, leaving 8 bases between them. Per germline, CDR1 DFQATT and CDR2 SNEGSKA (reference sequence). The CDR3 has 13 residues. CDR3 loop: CSARGDYQETQYF. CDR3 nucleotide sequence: TGCAGTGCTAGGGGGGACTACCAAGAGACCCAGTACTTC.

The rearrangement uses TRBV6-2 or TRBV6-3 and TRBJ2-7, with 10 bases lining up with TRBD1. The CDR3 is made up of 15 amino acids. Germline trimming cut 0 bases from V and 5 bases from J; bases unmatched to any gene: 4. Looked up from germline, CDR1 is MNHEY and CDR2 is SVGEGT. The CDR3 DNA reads TGTGCCAGCAGTTACTCGCTGGGACAGGGGAACGAGCAGTACGTC. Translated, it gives CASSYSLGQGNEQYV.

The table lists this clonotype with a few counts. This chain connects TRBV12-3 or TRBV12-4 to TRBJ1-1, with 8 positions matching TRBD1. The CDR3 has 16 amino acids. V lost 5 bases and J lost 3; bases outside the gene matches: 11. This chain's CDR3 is CASSPGQGEWDTEAFF. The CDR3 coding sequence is TGTGCCAGCAGTCCCGGACAGGGAGAATGGGACACTGAAGCTTTCTTT.

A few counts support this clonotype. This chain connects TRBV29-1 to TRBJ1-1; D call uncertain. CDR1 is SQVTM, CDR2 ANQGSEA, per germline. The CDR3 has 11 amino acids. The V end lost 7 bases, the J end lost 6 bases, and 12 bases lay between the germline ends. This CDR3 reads CSGVGGAEAFF. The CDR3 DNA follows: TGCAGCGGCGTAGGTGGTGCTGAAGCTTTCTTT.

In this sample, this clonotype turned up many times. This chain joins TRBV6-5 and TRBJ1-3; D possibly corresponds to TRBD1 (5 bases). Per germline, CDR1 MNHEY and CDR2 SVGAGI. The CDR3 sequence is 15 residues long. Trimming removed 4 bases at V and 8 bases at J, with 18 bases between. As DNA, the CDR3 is TGTGCCAGCAGTTTCCAGGGTTTAGGAGGAGACACCATATATTTT. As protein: CASSFQGLGGDTIYF.

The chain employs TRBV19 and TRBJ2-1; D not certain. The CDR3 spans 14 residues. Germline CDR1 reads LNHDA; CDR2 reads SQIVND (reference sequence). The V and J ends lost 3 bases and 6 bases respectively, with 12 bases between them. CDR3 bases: TGTGCCAGTAGTATTGTAGATCCCCCCAATGAGCAGTTCTTC. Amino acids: CASSIVDPPNEQFF.

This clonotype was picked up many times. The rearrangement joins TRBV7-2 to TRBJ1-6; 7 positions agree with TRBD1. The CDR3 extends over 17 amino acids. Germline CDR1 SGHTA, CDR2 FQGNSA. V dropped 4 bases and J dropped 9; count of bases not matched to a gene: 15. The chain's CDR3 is CASSSRLGTGAGSPLHF. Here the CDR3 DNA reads TGTGCCAGCAGCTCCAGGCTAGGCACAGGGGCGGGTTCACCCCTCCACTTT.